These 24 T cell receptor beta chains share one sample of origin, sequenced in a study of T cell responses to AZD1222 COVID-19 vaccine. Repertoires were generated with immunoSEQ multiplex PCR, while TCRdb's copy carries only in-frame clones and drops some. The sample shows over 150,000 clones, about nine tenths of them seen only once. Here the sequenced sample was peripheral blood, taken on day 0 of AZD1222 vaccination. The receptor set was obtained from an adult in good health.

The chain joins TRBV6-5 to TRBJ1-1, with TRBD1 identical over 10 bases. The V segment lost 6 bases and the J segment 1 base; nucleotides outside the gene matches: 2. This CDR3 contains 14 residues. Looked up from germline, CDR1 is MNHEY and CDR2 is SVGAGI. CDR3 sequence: CASRRQGANTEAFF. The CDR3 DNA follows: TGTGCCAGCAGACGACAGGGGGCGAACACTGAAGCTTTCTTT.

The rearrangement joins TRBV9 to TRBJ2-1; D ambiguous. V was pared by 3 bases and J by 3 bases, with 7 bases between. The germline V gene has CDR1 SGDLS and CDR2 YYNGEE. The CDR3 runs to 13 residues. The CDR3 region is CASSALVYNEQFF. Here the CDR3 DNA reads TGTGCCAGCAGCGCTCTGGTCTACAATGAGCAGTTCTTC.

The chain employs TRBV5-6 and TRBJ2-3; tentatively, D is TRBD2 (5 bases). Per germline, CDR1 SGHDT and CDR2 YYEEEE. The V gene lost 1 base and the J gene lost 15 bases, with 15 bases spanning the gap. The CDR3 has 12 residues. For the CDR3, the DNA is TGTGCCAGCAGCTTGAGTGCGGTGAGGGAATATTTT. Residues: CASSLSAVREYF.

The J gene is TRBJ1-4, the V gene TRBV6-5; D is uncertain. The CDR3 has 14 amino acids. V lost 5 bases and J 4 bases, leaving 11 bases between the germline ends. Germline V gives CDR1 MNHEY, CDR2 SVGAGI. Written as DNA, the CDR3 is TGTGCCAGCAGTCCCCGGGGAGGTAATGAAAAACTGTTTTTT. This encodes CASSPRGGNEKLFF.

The V and J genes are TRBV5-6 and TRBJ1-2, with D unresolved. Between the trimmed V and J ends, which lost 4 bases and 4 bases, there was a span of 8 bases. In germline, CDR1 is SGHDT, CDR2 YYEEEE. The CDR3 sequence is 12 residues long. Written as DNA, the CDR3 is TGTGCCAGCAGCAGGGAGATCTATGGCTACACCTTC. Its translation is CASSREIYGYTF.

Of note for this clone: This sample also contains other DNA sequences that code for the same CDR3. The chain is built from TRBV5-6 and TRBJ1-2; TRBD1 might be the D (5 bases). Trimming stripped 1 base from V and 0 bases from J, with 10 bases between. CDR3 length equals 15 residues. Per the germline V gene, CDR1 is SGHDT and CDR2 is YYEEEE. In DNA form, the CDR3 reads TGTGCCAGCAGCTTGAGGGGACTTGCTAACTATGGCTACACCTTC. Protein product: CASSLRGLANYGYTF.

The CDR3 loop reads CASSLDANSFSGNTIYF. Here the CDR3 DNA reads TGTGCCAGCAGCTTAGATGCTAACAGTTTCTCTGGAAACACCATATATTTT. The chain employs TRBV11-2 and TRBJ1-3; D gene ambiguous. V was trimmed by 0 bases and J by 0 bases, leaving 12 bases between them. The CDR3 extends over 17 amino acids. The V gene's germline CDR1 is SGHAT and CDR2 FQNNGV.

The V and J genes are TRBV4-2 and TRBJ2-7; 14 bases map to TRBD2. V lost 0 bases and J lost 5; bases outside the gene matches: 3. Germline V lookup: CDR1 LGHNA, CDR2 YNFKEQ. This CDR3 is 16 amino acids long. The CDR3, as DNA: TGTGCCAGCAGCCAAGAGGGGACTAGCGGGAGCGACGAGCAGTACTTC. Translated, it gives CASSQEGTSGSDEQYF.

A single count supports this clone. The rearrangement uses TRBV9 and TRBJ2-1; TRBD2 matches at 14 bases. This CDR3 region has 17 residues. Germline V gene sequence: CDR1 SGDLS, CDR2 YYNGEE. The V segment lost 6 bases and the J segment 8 bases; nucleotides outside the gene matches: 13. CDR3 in amino acids: CASTPRRTSGRLDEQFF. The CDR3 DNA is TGTGCCAGCACCCCCCGCCGGACTAGCGGGAGGCTCGATGAGCAGTTCTTC.

This chain links TRBV10-1 with TRBJ2-3; D not certain. The V gene lost 3 bases and the J gene lost 1 base, with 11 bases spanning the gap. Germline-derived CDR1 and CDR2 are WNHNN and SYGVQD (reference sequence). There are 15 residues in the CDR3. DNA of the CDR3: TGCGCCAGCAGTGATGTTGGGCGCGGCACAGATACGCAGTATTTT. It translates to CASSDVGRGTDTQYF.

V gene TRBV19 combines with J gene TRBJ1-1, with unresolved D. CDR1 and CDR2 (germline): LNHDA, SQIVND (reference sequence). The germline V and J ends were trimmed by 1 base and 0 bases, with 9 bases remaining between them. The CDR3 extends over 15 amino acids. CDR3 loop: CASSIGTFMNTEAFF. CDR3 nucleotide sequence: TGTGCCAGTAGTATAGGGACCTTCATGAACACTGAAGCTTTCTTT.

J is TRBJ1-4 and V is TRBV5-6; 9 nucleotides line up with TRBD1. V shed 1 base and J 5 bases; nucleotides not matched to a gene: 3. The CDR3 runs 15 residues. Germline CDR1 is SGHDT and CDR2 is YYEEEE. Here the CDR3 DNA reads TGTGCCAGCAGCTTGCCGACAGGGGGAAATGAAAAACTGTTTTTT. Protein sequence: CASSLPTGGNEKLFF.

The rearrangement uses TRBV12-5 and TRBJ2-1; the match to TRBD1 covers 7 bases. The CDR3 is 14 residues long. Germline V gives CDR1 LGHNT, CDR2 FRNRAP. The junction had 7 bases not matched to a gene; V was cut back by 5 bases and J by 6 bases. The CDR3 sequence: CASGEDRVLNEQFF. In nucleotides, the CDR3 is TGTGCTAGTGGTGAAGACAGGGTGCTCAATGAGCAGTTCTTC. Complete variable domain (other parts from reference TRBV12-5 and TRBJ2-1): DARVTQTPRHKVTEMGQEVTMRCQPILGHNTVFWYRQTMMQGLELLAYFRNRAPLDDSGMPKDRFSAEMPDATLATLKIQPSEPRDSAVYFCASGEDRVLNEQFFGPGTRLTVL.

The CDR3 nucleotides read TGTGCCTGGACTTACCGGGACAGGGGGATCTACGAGCAGTACTTC. This sequence encodes CAWTYRDRGIYEQYF. The chain carries TRBV30 and TRBJ2-7, with TRBD1 identical over 11 bases. The V segment lost 4 bases and the J segment 3 bases; nucleotides outside the gene matches: 8. This CDR3 is 15 amino acids long. Germline CDR1 is GTSNPN and CDR2 is SVGIG (reference sequence).

The rearrangement joins TRBV28 to TRBJ1-6; tentatively, D is TRBD1 (5 bases). The CDR3 contains 15 residues. V was cut by 6 bases and J by 7 bases, with 16 bases left in between. CDR1 is MDHEN and CDR2 is SYDVKM in the germline V gene. CDR3 sequence (DNA): TGTGCCAGCAGCCCAGAATGGGGGGTAAATTCACCCCTCCACTTT. It codes for CASSPEWGVNSPLHF.

The genes are TRBV2 and TRBJ1-4; 7 bases fit TRBD1. V trimming: 7 bases; J trimming: 7 bases; junction bases outside the gene matches: 9. The CDR3 spans 14 residues. Germline CDR1 SNHLY, CDR2 FYNNEI. The CDR3 region is CASNLGGSGEKLFF. For the CDR3, the DNA is TGTGCCAGCAACCTAGGGGGCTCCGGTGAAAAACTGTTTTTT.

This clone was counted a few times. This chain links TRBV9 with TRBJ1-1; D perhaps matches TRBD1 (6 bases). CDR3 size: 14 residues. The germline CDR1 and CDR2 sequences are SGDLS and YYNGEE. V was pared by 4 bases and J by 0 bases, with 10 bases between. CDR3 coding DNA: TGTGCCAGCAGCCTAGGACAGATGAACACTGAAGCTTTCTTT. This codes for CASSLGQMNTEAFF. The full variable domain, with the rest looked up from reference TRBV9 and TRBJ1-1, is DSGVTQTPKHLITATGQRVTLRCSPRSGDLSVYWYQQSLDQGLQFLIQYYNGEERAKGNILERFSAQQFPDLHSELNLSSLELGDSALYFCASSLGQMNTEAFFGQGTRLTVV.

The V and J genes are TRBV5-1 and TRBJ1-1; maybe TRBD1 (5 bases). Trimming removed 3 bases from V and 4 bases from J, with 19 bases in between. This CDR3 has 16 residues. Germline lookup yields CDR1 SGHRS and CDR2 YFSETQ. The CDR3 DNA sequence: TGCGCCAGCAGCTATGAAGGGGCCCGGATGGGCACTGAAGCTTTCTTT. Translated: CASSYEGARMGTEAFF. The variable domain in full, completed from reference TRBV5-1 and TRBJ1-1, reads KAGVTQTPRYLIKTRGQQVTLSCSPISGHRSVSWYQQTPGQGLQFLFEYFSETQRNKGNFPGRFSGRQFSNSRSEMNVSTLELGDSALYLCASSYEGARMGTEAFFGQGTRLTVV.

This chain uses TRBV7-9 with TRBJ2-3; D remains ambiguous. The germline gives CDR1 SEHNR, CDR2 FQNEAQ (reference sequence). This CDR3 is 13 amino acids long. V dropped 1 base and J dropped 2 bases, with 4 bases sitting between them. In DNA, the CDR3 is TGTGCCAGCAGCTTAGTAACCACAGATACGCAGTATTTT. It specifies CASSLVTTDTQYF.

V gene TRBV18 combines with J gene TRBJ1-6, with D perhaps matching TRBD1 (5 bases). In germline, CDR1 is KGHSH, CDR2 LQKENI. The CDR3 runs 15 residues. Trimming stripped 1 base from V and 9 bases from J, with 13 bases between. As DNA, the CDR3 is TGTGCCAGCTCACCACGTCTCCGGGACGGTTCACCCCTCCACTTT. It is translated as CASSPRLRDGSPLHF.

V and J are TRBV28 and TRBJ2-7, with TRBD1 identical over 8 bases. Trimming took 5 bases from V and 2 from J; bases not matched to a gene: 8. Germline V CDR1 and CDR2: MDHEN, SYDVKM. The CDR3 loop spans 15 amino acids. CDR3 protein: CASSRGQGGPYEQYF. DNA for the CDR3: TGTGCCAGCAGTCGCGGACAGGGTGGCCCCTACGAGCAGTACTTC.

V gene TRBV6-4 combines with J gene TRBJ1-2; unclear D gene. V lost 4 bases and J 4 bases, leaving 16 bases between the germline ends. Germline V lookup: CDR1 MRHNA, CDR2 SNTAGT. This CDR3 has 15 amino acids. DNA of the CDR3: TGTGCCAGCAGTGTAGGCAGGCTCCGTATCTATGGCTACACCTTC. Residues: CASSVGRLRIYGYTF.

The chain recombines TRBV5-6 with TRBJ1-5; TRBD1 agrees at 7 bases. V was clipped by 4 bases and J by 4 bases; unmatched bases: 11. CDR1 and CDR2 (germline): SGHDT, YYEEEE. The CDR3 has 16 residues. CDR3 protein: CASSLWGTVGNQPQHF. DNA for the CDR3: TGTGCCAGCAGCCTATGGGGGACAGTAGGAAATCAGCCCCAGCATTTT.

The rearrangement joins TRBV9 to TRBJ2-2, with 7 nucleotides matching TRBD2. Germline trimming cut 7 bases from V and 0 bases from J; bases unmatched to any gene: 0. This CDR3 comprises 13 residues. CDR1 and CDR2 from the germline V gene are SGDLS and YYNGEE. CDR3 region: CASAGANTGELFF. The CDR3 region has the DNA TGTGCCAGCGCGGGGGCGAACACCGGGGAGCTGTTTTTT.